The sequence of this TCR beta chain was determined in a study of regulatory T cells in long-lasting Graves disease. Notes on the study in general: Under persistent disease, TRBV28, TRBJ1-2 and TRBJ2-5 were used preferentially.

The time point denotes: persistent/refractory GD, antithyroid drugs over 5 years with positive TRAb. RNA from PBMCs was the source of the TCR library. It was by American Thyroid Association guidelines that Graves' disease was diagnosed. Regarding this clonotype: Antigen: not known.

Germline V gene sequence: CDR1 LGHDT, CDR2 YNNKEL (reference sequence). V was clipped by 0 bases and J by 5 bases; unmatched bases: 5. The CDR3 has 15 amino acids. Building of the TCR beta libraries involved iRepertoire HTBI primers and Arm-PCR of CDR3 regions. TCRdb independently ran MiXCR on the multiplex PCR reads; one entry per CDR3 protein. The table lists 400,000 to 500,000 distinct CDR3 sequences, more than 20% of them singletons. The material sequenced was peripheral blood mononuclear cells (PBMCs), taken when the disease was refractory, from a patient treated with antithyroid drugs. This receptor was identified in a female donor with Graves disease. V gene TRBV3-1 combines with J gene TRBJ2-7; 9 nucleotides align to TRBD2. CDR3 coding DNA: TGTGCCAGCAGCCAAGATCTAGCGGGGCCCAACGAGCAGTACTTC. It is translated as CASSQDLAGPNEQYF.